This entry lists 5 T cell receptor beta chains sequenced from one sample in a study of T-cell reconstitution after alpha-beta-depleted transplantation in children. TCRbeta library construction was performed incorporating unique molecular identifiers. TCRdb re-derived calls from the PCR reads in MiXCR, one entry per CDR3 protein. Of around 100,000 distinct CDR3 sequences in the sample, roughly 7.2% are singletons; the top ten hold 15% to 20%. Specimen: PBMCs, collected before TCRalphabeta/CD19-depleted stem cell transplant. The receptors come from a boy aged 2 to 9 with acute lymphoblastic leukemia, due to receive a stem cell transplant.

The rearrangement links TRBV7-2 to TRBJ1-1; D may be TRBD1 (5 bases). The CDR3 length is 14 residues. V was clipped by 1 base and J by 5 bases, with 11 bases between them. Germline lookup yields CDR1 SGHTA and CDR2 FQGNSA. The chain's CDR3 is CASSLDVGVTEAFF. The CDR3 DNA is TGTGCCAGCAGCTTAGATGTGGGGGTGACTGAAGCTTTCTTT.

This clonotype appeared a few times. This chain joins TRBV29-1 and TRBJ2-3; TRBD2 matches at 9 bases. Per the germline V gene, CDR1 is SQVTM and CDR2 is ANQGSEA. Unmatched junction bases numbered 8, after V lost 0 bases and J lost 4 bases. CDR3 length: 16 residues. CDR3 sequence: CSVEDSSGAFADTQYF. The CDR3 coding sequence is TGCAGCGTTGAAGACTCTAGCGGGGCCTTCGCAGATACGCAGTATTTT.

This clonotype was observed at least ten times. J is TRBJ2-1 and V is TRBV20-1; TRBD2 agrees at 8 bases. Germline V CDR1 and CDR2: DFQATT, SNEGSKA (reference sequence). J lost 2 bases, V lost 3 bases, and 3 bases had no gene match. CDR3 length equals 14 residues. The CDR3 region has the DNA TGCAGTGCTAGCGGGCGGGGGGCCTACAATGAGCAGTTCTTC. Its translation: CSASGRGAYNEQFF.

V gene TRBV12-3 or TRBV12-4 combines with J gene TRBJ1-5, with 8 bases matching TRBD1. The CDR3 totals 14 residues. V dropped 6 bases and J dropped 6; count of bases not matched to a gene: 7. The CDR3 nucleotides read TGTGCCAGCAGCCCGACAGGGGATGGTCAGCCCCAGCATTTT. This translates into CASSPTGDGQPQHF.

The rearrangement joins TRBV29-1 to TRBJ1-2; a weak D match, TRBD1 (6 bases). The germline V gene encodes CDR1 SQVTM and CDR2 ANQGSEA. Trimming shortened V by 5 bases and J by 3 bases, and 10 bases separated the two germline ends. CDR3 length: 12 residues. The CDR3 here is CSVQGKDYGYTF. DNA for the CDR3: TGCAGCGTTCAGGGGAAGGACTATGGCTACACCTTC.